Below are 7 T cell receptor beta chains sequenced from a single sample in a study of T cells in Graves' hyperthyroidism and ophthalmopathy (dated by TCRdb to between 2018 and 2020). The library came from multiplex PCR. Sequenced using an Illumina HiSeq 2000. The TCR beta CDR3 regions were amplified from RNA transcripts. The first round of RT-PCR for the TCR CDR3 was performed with the HTBI primer set and the Qiagen OneStep RT-PCR kit. The public reads were reanalyzed by TCRdb: fastp trimming at Q25, MiXCR alignment, in-frame beta chains only. Rows are combined by CDR3 protein, so each entry shows the most common genes and DNA. For this sample there are more than 350,000 distinct CDR3 sequences; around 15% appear just once. Around a fifth of the sample is held by the ten biggest clonotypes. Sequencing was carried out using blood. These TCRs come from a woman younger than 45 with Graves' ophthalmopathy.

This clonotype was counted at least ten times. The chain combines TRBV12-3 or TRBV12-4 with TRBJ2-3, with 7 bases aligning to TRBD2. Trimming took 1 base from V and 1 from J; bases not matched to a gene: 5. This CDR3 is built from 16 residues. CDR3 sequence (DNA): TGTGCCAGCAGTTTAGGGCGGGGGATTCGCACAGATACGCAGTATTTT. Residues: CASSLGRGIRTDTQYF.

This clonotype was picked up a small number of times. V and J are TRBV7-9 and TRBJ1-2, with 8 bases matching TRBD1. CDR1 and CDR2 (germline): SEHNR, FQNEAQ (reference sequence). The trim removed 3 bases at V and 6 bases at J, leaving 12 bases unmatched. This CDR3 spans 16 amino acids. This CDR3 is CASSFTGPGQGDGYTF. In DNA form, the CDR3 reads TGTGCCAGCAGCTTTACGGGACCAGGACAGGGTGATGGCTACACCTTC.

This clonotype was observed at least ten times. The rearrangement uses TRBV28 and TRBJ2-2; TRBD2 matches at 16 bases. This CDR3 comprises 20 residues. The germline gives CDR1 MDHEN, CDR2 SYDVKM. The V segment lost 3 bases and the J segment 6 bases; nucleotides outside the gene matches: 13. The CDR3 bases are TGTGCCAGCAGTTTGGGACTAGCGGGGGGGCCCAACCCATCTCCCGGGGAGCTGTTTTTT. This gives the protein CASSLGLAGGPNPSPGELFF.

This clonotype was detected many times. The CDR3 is CASSEWKASSKSYEQYF. In DNA form, the CDR3 reads TGTGCCAGCAGTGAATGGAAGGCCAGCTCCAAATCCTACGAGCAGTACTTC. The chain recombines TRBV6-1 with TRBJ2-7; D is unresolved. This CDR3 has 17 residues. V lost 2 bases, J lost 1 base, and 18 bases lay in between. CDR1 is MNHNS, CDR2 SASEGT, per germline.

About this clonotype: A much larger clone differs by one base, so this may be a read error. V is TRBV10-1 and J is TRBJ1-1; D possibly corresponds to TRBD1 (6 bases). V was pared by 2 bases and J by 7 bases, with 11 bases between. Germline V gene sequence: CDR1 WNHNN, CDR2 SYGVQD (reference sequence). This CDR3 region has 13 residues. The CDR3 DNA is TGCGCCAGCAGTGAGACGGGGGCCCTTGAAGCTTTCTTT. Protein product: CASSETGALEAFF.

At least ten counts were recorded for this clonotype. This chain joins TRBV5-1 and TRBJ1-2; 7 nucleotides align to TRBD1. The CDR3 consists of 12 residues. With V trimmed by 4 bases and J by 8 bases, 5 bases remained unmatched. Germline loops: CDR1 SGHRS, CDR2 YFSETQ. This chain's CDR3 is CASSEGGDGYTF. CDR3 nucleotides: TGCGCCAGCAGCGAAGGGGGCGACGGCTACACCTTC.

This clonotype was recorded many times. The chain carries TRBV2 and TRBJ2-5; a weak D match, TRBD1 (5 bases). The V gene lost 6 bases and the J gene lost 5 bases, with 16 bases spanning the gap. The CDR3 length is 14 residues. Germline lookup yields CDR1 SNHLY and CDR2 FYNNEI. For the CDR3, the DNA is TGTGCCAGCAGGGGCCCCCCAGGGCGGGAGACCCAGTACTTC. Protein: CASRGPPGRETQYF.